This TCR beta chain was documented in a study of Graves' ophthalmopathy and Graves' hyperthyroidism. The sample holds many counts of this clonotype. Transcripts of RNA were the source for amplifying TCR beta CDR3 regions. RT-PCR with HTBI primers came first, then second-round multiplex PCR. TCRdb redid the calling of the multiplex PCR reads with MiXCR, one entry per CDR3 protein. The data contain 400,000 to 500,000 distinct CDR3 sequences, roughly 21% of them singletons. The CDR3 loop spans 15 amino acids. Germline V gene data show CDR1 as MNHEY and CDR2 as SVGEGT. V was pared by 7 bases and J by 4 bases, with 10 bases of the junction left unmatched.

The material sequenced was peripheral blood. This receptor was taken from a woman between 18 and 29 years old with stable Graves' hyperthyroidism. The chain links TRBV6-2 or TRBV6-3 to TRBJ2-5; 9 nucleotides agree with TRBD2. In nucleotides, the CDR3 is TGTGCCAGCATCAACTTAGCGGGAGTTGGAGAGACCCAGTACTTC. Its translation is CASINLAGVGETQYF.